What follows describes a single TCR beta chain. This clone is a singleton in its sample. The clone's antigen remains unknown. No base quality values were provided; no much bigger clone lies one nucleotide off. This sample was taken from a study of radiotherapy plus CTLA-4 blockade in lung cancer (dated by TCRdb to 2016 to 2019). Concerning the study at large: Among the enrolled patients, roughly 19% had an objective response, and about 30% reached disease control. Overall study outcomes, separate from this receptor: The strongest predictors of response, as reported, were early dynamic changes in blood T cell clones along with a rise in serum interferon-beta after radiation. After treatment with radiotherapy and ipilimumab, TCR clones that originated in tumors expanded in peripheral blood.

Looking up the germline V gene yields CDR1 MNHEY and CDR2 SVGAGI. Ends trimmed: V by 5 bases, J by 2 bases; bases unmatched to a gene: 6. The CDR3, from cysteine to phenylalanine, totals 15 residues. The sequence is cut down to CDR3 DNA, 45 bases in frame from base 1. To prepare the library, the immunoSEQ multiplex PCR assay was applied. TCRdb took this table from immuneACCESS and kept in-frame rearrangements with V and J called. Such tables lack part of the clones; where checked against another copy, unresolved V genes explain under half of the gap, and the rest is unexplained. The sample table shows 62,000 or so clones, and roughly 85% are seen once. More than 8.5% of the sample is held by the ten biggest clonotypes. Focal radiation therapy combined with CTLA-4 blockade (ipilimumab) was tested in patients with chemo-refractory metastatic non-small-cell lung cancer.

The sequences come from peripheral blood, collected from a patient treated with radiotherapy plus ipilimumab. The clonotype originates from a human donor with non-small cell lung cancer who had a complete response to radiotherapy plus ipilimumab. The chain uses TRBV6-5 and TRBJ1-5; 7 of the junction bases match TRBD1. The CDR3 protein sequence reads: CASSGGTVGNQPQHF. The DNA sequence is TGTGCCAGCAGTGGGGGGACAGTTGGCAATCAGCCCCAGCATTTT.